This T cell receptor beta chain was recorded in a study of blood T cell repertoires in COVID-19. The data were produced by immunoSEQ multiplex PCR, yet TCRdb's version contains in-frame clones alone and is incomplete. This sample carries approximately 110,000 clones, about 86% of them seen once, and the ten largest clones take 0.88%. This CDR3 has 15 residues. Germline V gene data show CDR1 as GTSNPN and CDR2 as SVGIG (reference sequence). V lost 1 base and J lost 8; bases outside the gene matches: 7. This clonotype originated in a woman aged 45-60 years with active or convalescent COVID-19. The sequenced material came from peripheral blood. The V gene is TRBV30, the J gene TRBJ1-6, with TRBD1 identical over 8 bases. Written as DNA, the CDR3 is TGTGCCTGGAGTGCCCAGACAGGGGTCCATTCACCCCTCCACTTT. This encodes CAWSAQTGVHSPLHF.